A single sample is the source of the 30 T cell receptor beta chains below, sequenced in a study of a mutant IDH1 vaccine in newly diagnosed glioma. Clones were read by immunoSEQ multiplex PCR, and TCRdb kept only the in-frame ones, dropping some. The sample has around 50,000 clones, less than 65% seen once; the top ten hold about 5%. The time point denotes: week 47, end of study. Alongside topical imiquimod, each dose of vaccine comprised 300 ug of mutant IDH1 20-mer peptide. Antigens of these TCRs are unknown. The material was peripheral blood mononuclear cells (PBMCs), obtained from a glioma patient whose treatment included an IDH1 peptide vaccine. The receptors stem from a man in his forties with glioma. Some clones in this sample may be carry-over from other donors' samples.

This chain joins TRBV4-2 and TRBJ2-3; 10 bases line up with TRBD2. There are 17 residues in the CDR3. V dropped 3 bases and J dropped 2; count of bases not matched to a gene: 8. The V gene's germline CDR1 is LGHNA and CDR2 YNFKEQ. CDR3 sequence reads: CASSHLTGTSDTDTQYF. CDR3 sequence (DNA): TGTGCCAGCAGCCACCTTACCGGGACTAGCGACACAGATACGCAGTATTTT.

The chain combines TRBV19 with TRBJ2-7; 11 nucleotides agree with TRBD1. V was pared by 3 bases and J by 2 bases, with 3 bases of the junction left unmatched. The CDR3 sequence is 15 residues long. The germline CDR1 and CDR2 sequences are LNHDA and SQIVND (reference sequence). The CDR3 loop reads CASSIPGQGAYEQYF. In DNA, the CDR3 is TGTGCCAGTAGTATTCCGGGACAGGGGGCCTACGAGCAGTACTTC.

The CDR3 is CASSPGGGREQYF. The CDR3 DNA is TGTGCCAGCAGCCCGGGGGGAGGAAGAGAGCAGTACTTC. The J gene is TRBJ2-7, the V gene TRBV7-2, with 7 bases that match TRBD2. Germline CDR1 and CDR2: SGHTA and FQGNSA. The CDR3 loop spans 13 amino acids. V lost 5 bases, J lost 7 bases, and 8 bases stayed unmatched.

The chain joins TRBV2 to TRBJ2-7; TRBD1 might be the D (6 bases). Trimming left V 6 bases short and J 7 bases short, with 16 bases between. Per germline, CDR1 SNHLY and CDR2 FYNNEI. This CDR3 comprises 13 residues. The CDR3 region is CASSLDRTGEQYF. The CDR3 DNA sequence: TGTGCCAGCAGCCTGGACAGAACTGGGGAGCAGTACTTC.

V and J are TRBV18 and TRBJ2-7; 8 nucleotides match TRBD1. This CDR3 has 13 amino acids. The trim removed 6 bases at V and 5 bases at J, leaving 6 bases unmatched. CDR1 KGHSH and CDR2 LQKENI come from the germline V gene. The CDR3 loop reads CASSTGTGDEQYF. The CDR3 DNA reads as TGTGCCAGCTCGACCGGGACAGGCGACGAGCAGTACTTC.

This chain links TRBV30 with TRBJ1-3; 8 bases are a match to TRBD1. J lost 0 bases, V lost 5 bases, and 9 bases had no gene match. The CDR3 extends over 16 amino acids. Germline loops: CDR1 GTSNPN, CDR2 SVGIG (reference sequence). The CDR3 coding sequence is TGTGCCTGGGCAAGACAGGGGCTCCCCTCTGGAAACACCATATATTTT. This gives the protein CAWARQGLPSGNTIYF.

The gene calls are TRBV6-5 and TRBJ2-7; D uncertain. V was cut by 2 bases and J by 5 bases, with 10 bases left in between. The CDR3 contains 13 residues. Germline assignment: CDR1 MNHEY and CDR2 SVGAGI. The CDR3 sequence is CASSYRNSDEQYF. CDR3 coding DNA: TGTGCCAGCAGTTACCGGAATTCCGACGAGCAGTACTTC.

This clone was recorded once. J is TRBJ1-3 and V is TRBV5-1, with TRBD1 identical over 7 bases. The V gene's germline CDR1 is SGHRS and CDR2 YFSETQ. V was pared by 4 bases and J by 4 bases, with 8 bases of the junction left unmatched. CDR3 length: 15 residues. The CDR3 DNA reads as TGCGCCAGCAGCCCGGAACAGGGGCCCGGAAACACCATATATTTT. Translation gives CASSPEQGPGNTIYF.

V gene TRBV23-1 combines with J gene TRBJ1-1; TRBD1 is a possible D gene (6 bases). TRBV23-1 is placed among ORFs of uncertain function. The CDR3 is 13 residues long. V was shortened by 6 bases and J by 0 bases, with 8 bases between the two germline ends. The CDR3 here is CASRDRLNTEAFF. The CDR3 bases are TGCGCCAGCAGGGACAGATTGAACACTGAAGCTTTCTTT.

The chain links TRBV7-9 to TRBJ2-7, with 16 bases identical to TRBD2. The CDR3 is 16 amino acids. The V and J ends lost 3 bases and 9 bases, in that order; junction bases with no gene match: 8. Per germline, CDR1 SEHNR and CDR2 FQNEAQ (reference sequence). This CDR3 reads CASSLEGTSGGARQYF. DNA of the CDR3: TGTGCCAGCAGCTTGGAGGGGACTAGCGGGGGGGCGCGGCAGTACTTC.

This clone was observed a handful of times. The CDR3 DNA sequence: TGCAGCGTCCGGCACCGGACAGGGTTGTTTTTT. This gives the protein CSVRHRTGLFF. V gene TRBV29-1 combines with J gene TRBJ1-4, with 8 nucleotides matching TRBD1. The CDR3 spans 11 residues. CDR1 is SQVTM, CDR2 ANQGSEA, per germline. After removal of 6 bases from V and 15 bases from J, the junction contained 9 bases not matched to a gene.

V is TRBV7-4 and J is TRBJ2-3, with 8 bases matching TRBD2. The ends lost 1 base at V and 5 bases at J; junction bases unmatched: 5. Germline V CDR1 and CDR2: SGHVT, SQSDAQ. CDR3 length: 15 amino acids. For the CDR3, the DNA is TGTGCCAGCAGCTTAGGCGGGGGGCGCGTAGATACGCAGTATTTT. Its translation is CASSLGGGRVDTQYF.

The gene calls are TRBV5-4 and TRBJ2-7; 8 positions agree with TRBD1. The CDR3 has 13 amino acids. Germline CDR1 and CDR2: SGHNT and YYREEE (reference sequence). Trimming removed 1 base from V and 4 bases from J; junction bases left unmatched: 1. CDR3 sequence (DNA): TGTGCCAGCAGCTTGTGGACAGGGTACGAGCAGTACTTC. This translates into CASSLWTGYEQYF.

The chain uses TRBV5-1 and TRBJ2-7; D unclear. Germline V CDR1 and CDR2: SGHRS, YFSETQ. The CDR3 has 14 amino acids. Trimming removed 0 bases at V and 4 bases at J, with 11 bases between. CDR3 region: CASSLESQAYEQYF. CDR3 sequence (DNA): TGCGCCAGCAGCTTGGAGTCTCAGGCTTACGAGCAGTACTTC.

V is TRBV2 and J is TRBJ1-5; TRBD1 matches 12 bases. V was pared by 5 bases and J by 6 bases, with 8 bases of the junction left unmatched. Germline CDR1 and CDR2: SNHLY and FYNNEI. CDR3 length: 16 amino acids. The CDR3 nucleotides are TGTGCCAGCAGTACACGGGGGACAGGGGGCGGTCAGCCCCAGCATTTT. Amino acids: CASSTRGTGGGQPQHF.

This chain uses TRBV18 with TRBJ1-1; 7 bases are shared with TRBD1. This CDR3 region has 16 residues. Germline CDR1 KGHSH, CDR2 LQKENI. V shed 6 bases and J 3 bases; nucleotides not matched to a gene: 13. The CDR3 region is CASSEYRGGQDTEAFF. In DNA form, the CDR3 reads TGTGCCAGCTCCGAGTACAGGGGAGGTCAGGACACTGAAGCTTTCTTT.

Written as DNA, the CDR3 is TGTGCCAGCAGCGACAGGACTAGCGGGGGTGAGACCCAGTACTTC. The encoded protein is CASSDRTSGGETQYF. The rearrangement joins TRBV5-8 to TRBJ2-5; 13 bases are shared with TRBD2. This CDR3 is built from 15 residues. V lost 4 bases to trimming and J lost 5 bases; unmatched junction nucleotides: 5. Germline lookup yields CDR1 SGHTS and CDR2 YDEGEE.

The V gene is TRBV5-1, the J gene TRBJ1-6, with 9 nucleotides matching TRBD1. V trimming: 8 bases; J trimming: 10 bases; junction bases outside the gene matches: 13. The germline V gene has CDR1 SGHRS and CDR2 YFSETQ. The CDR3 extends over 15 amino acids. The CDR3 nucleotides are TGCGCCAGTACTGAGGGACAGGGTAGTATATCACCCCTCCACTTT. It specifies CASTEGQGSISPLHF.

CDR3 in DNA: TGTGCCAGCAGCCTCGGGCCTAACACTGAAGCTTTCTTT. This translates into CASSLGPNTEAFF. The chain recombines TRBV27 with TRBJ1-1; D remains unclear. Germline V gene data show CDR1 as MNHEY and CDR2 as SMNVEV (reference sequence). The CDR3 has 13 residues. V was clipped by 6 bases and J by 2 bases, with 10 bases between them.

The V and J genes are TRBV2 and TRBJ1-1, with D uncertain. This CDR3 is 13 amino acids long. V lost 2 bases and J 1 base, leaving 5 bases between the germline ends. Germline lookup yields CDR1 SNHLY and CDR2 FYNNEI. The CDR3 sequence is CASSEQSNTEAFF. The CDR3, as DNA: TGTGCCAGCAGTGAACAGTCGAACACTGAAGCTTTCTTT.

V usage is TRBV6-1 and J usage is TRBJ2-7; the D gene is possibly TRBD1 (6 bases). With 4 bases removed from V and 1 base from J, the gap between germline ends came to 23 bases. The CDR3 runs 18 residues. Germline assignment: CDR1 MNHNS and CDR2 SASEGT. CDR3 region: CASSGYSPGHEISYEQYF. CDR3 DNA sequence: TGTGCCAGCAGTGGATACTCGCCGGGACACGAAATTTCCTACGAGCAGTACTTC.

The gene calls are TRBV10-3 and TRBJ2-3, with D possibly matching TRBD1 (6 bases). This CDR3 contains 13 residues. Per the germline V gene, CDR1 is ENHRY and CDR2 is SYGVKD. The ends were cut back, 6 bases at V and 2 bases at J, with 9 bases in the middle. CDR3 nucleotide sequence: TGTGCCATCAGGGCAGGGGCCACAGATACGCAGTATTTT. Encoded protein: CAIRAGATDTQYF.

The chain uses TRBV6-1 and TRBJ2-1; 11 bases line up with TRBD2. With V trimmed by 5 bases and J by 10 bases, 4 bases remained unmatched. The CDR3 has 13 amino acids. Germline CDR1 is MNHNS and CDR2 is SASEGT. The CDR3 loop reads CASSTRTSGEQFF. Written as DNA, the CDR3 is TGTGCCAGCAGTACTCGGACTAGCGGGGAGCAGTTCTTC.

This clone is a singleton in its sample. The chain employs TRBV7-3 and TRBJ2-1; D unclear. Trimming took off 4 bases at V and 1 base at J, with 11 bases between the two ends. The CDR3 loop spans 15 amino acids. Germline V gives CDR1 SGHTA, CDR2 FQGTGA. The CDR3 here is CASSSTPESYNEQFF. The CDR3 DNA reads TGTGCCAGCAGCTCGACACCGGAATCCTACAATGAGCAGTTCTTC.

The chain joins TRBV5-4 to TRBJ2-1; perhaps TRBD1 as D (6 bases). Between the trimmed V and J ends, which lost 1 base and 0 bases, there was a span of 11 bases. Germline assignment: CDR1 SGHNT and CDR2 YYREEE (reference sequence). This CDR3 is built from 16 residues. This CDR3 reads CASSLSQGSSYNEQFF. CDR3 bases: TGTGCCAGCAGCTTGAGTCAGGGGAGCTCCTACAATGAGCAGTTCTTC.

The V call is TRBV5-4, the J call TRBJ1-2, with a possible D match to TRBD1 (5 bases). The CDR3 totals 14 residues. The germline gives CDR1 SGHNT, CDR2 YYREEE (reference sequence). V was pared by 0 bases and J by 4 bases, with 10 bases between. This CDR3 is CASSLARTSYGYTF. CDR3 DNA sequence: TGTGCCAGCAGCTTGGCTAGGACAAGCTATGGCTACACCTTC.

In its sample, this clone was seen a few times. The V gene is TRBV13, the J gene TRBJ2-5, with TRBD1 identical over 9 bases. Germline loops: CDR1 PRHDT, CDR2 FYEKMQ (reference sequence). V was pared by 5 bases and J by 5 bases, with 6 bases of the junction left unmatched. This CDR3 contains 14 residues. DNA of the CDR3: TGTGCCAGCAGCCCACAGGGGGCAGCTGAGACCCAGTACTTC. Its protein is CASSPQGAAETQYF.

This clone was picked up a small number of times. The V gene is TRBV7-6, the J gene TRBJ1-3; no clear D. Per germline, CDR1 SGHVS and CDR2 FNYEAQ. This CDR3 has 16 residues. Trimming stripped 0 bases from V and 0 bases from J, with 9 bases between. This CDR3 is CASSLASAHSGNTIYF. The CDR3, as DNA: TGTGCCAGCAGCTTAGCGTCCGCGCACTCTGGAAACACCATATATTTT.

V gene TRBV30 combines with J gene TRBJ2-1; D not certain. V was clipped by 2 bases and J by 0 bases, with 8 bases between them. CDR3 length: 14 residues. In germline, CDR1 is GTSNPN, CDR2 SVGIG (reference sequence). CDR3 amino acids: CAWSKAFSYNEQFF. DNA for the CDR3: TGTGCCTGGAGTAAAGCTTTCTCCTACAATGAGCAGTTCTTC.

The V call is TRBV11-2, the J call TRBJ2-5, with 7 bases matching TRBD1. The V segment lost 5 bases and the J segment 5 bases; nucleotides outside the gene matches: 8. CDR1 SGHAT and CDR2 FQNNGV come from the germline V gene. The CDR3 loop spans 14 amino acids. The CDR3 loop reads CASSPRTGRETQYF. CDR3 bases: TGTGCCAGCAGCCCCCGGACAGGCCGGGAGACCCAGTACTTC.